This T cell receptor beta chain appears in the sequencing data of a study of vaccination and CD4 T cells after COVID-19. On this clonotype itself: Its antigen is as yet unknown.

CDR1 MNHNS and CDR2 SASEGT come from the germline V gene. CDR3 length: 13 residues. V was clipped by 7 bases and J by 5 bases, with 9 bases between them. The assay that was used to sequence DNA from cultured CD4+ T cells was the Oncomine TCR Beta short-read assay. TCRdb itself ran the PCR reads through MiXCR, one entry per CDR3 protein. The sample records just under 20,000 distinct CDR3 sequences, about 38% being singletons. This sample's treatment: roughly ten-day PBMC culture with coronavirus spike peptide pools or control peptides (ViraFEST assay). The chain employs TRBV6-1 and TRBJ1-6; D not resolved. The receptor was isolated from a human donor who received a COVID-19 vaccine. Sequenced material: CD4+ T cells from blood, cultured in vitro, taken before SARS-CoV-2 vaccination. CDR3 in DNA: TGTGCCAGCATCGAAAGGGATAATTCACCCCTCCACTTT. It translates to CASIERDNSPLHF.